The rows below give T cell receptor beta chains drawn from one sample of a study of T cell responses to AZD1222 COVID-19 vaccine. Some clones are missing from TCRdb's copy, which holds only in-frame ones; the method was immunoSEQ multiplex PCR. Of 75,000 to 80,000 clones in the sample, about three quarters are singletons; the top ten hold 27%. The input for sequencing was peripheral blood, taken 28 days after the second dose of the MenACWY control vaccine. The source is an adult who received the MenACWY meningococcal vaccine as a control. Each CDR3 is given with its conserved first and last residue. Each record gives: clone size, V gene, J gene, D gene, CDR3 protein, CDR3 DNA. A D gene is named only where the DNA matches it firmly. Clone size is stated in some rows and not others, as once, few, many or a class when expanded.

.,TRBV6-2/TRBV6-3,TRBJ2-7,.,CASSPGSSYEQYF,TGTGCCAGCAGTCCCGGGTCTTCCTACGAGCAGTACTTC
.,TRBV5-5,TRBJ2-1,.,CASSLGTSTWEFF,TGTGCCAGCAGCCTCGGGACTTCTACATGGGAGTTCTTC
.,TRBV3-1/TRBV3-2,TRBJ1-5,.,CASSQEGQGNQPQHF,TGTGCCAGCAGCCAAGAGGGTCAGGGCAATCAGCCCCAGCATTTT
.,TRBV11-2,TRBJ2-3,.,CASSSRPYQTDTQYF,TGTGCCAGCAGCTCTCGACCCTACCAGACAGATACGCAGTATTTT
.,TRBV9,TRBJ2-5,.,CASSVGSGEETQYF,TGTGCCAGCAGCGTAGGTTCCGGGGAAGAGACCCAGTACTTC
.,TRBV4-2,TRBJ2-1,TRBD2,CASSATGLAGGNEQFF,TGTGCCAGCAGCGCAACGGGACTAGCGGGAGGGAATGAGCAGTTCTTC
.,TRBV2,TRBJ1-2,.,CASSERGGSGYTF,TGTGCCAGCAGTGAACGAGGGGGGTCTGGCTACACCTTC
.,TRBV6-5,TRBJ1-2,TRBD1,CASTRQGGADGYTF,TGTGCCAGCACCCGACAGGGTGGAGCGGATGGCTACACCTTC
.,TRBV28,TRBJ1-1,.,CASHQNSKSFF,TGTGCCAGCCACCAAAACTCTAAGTCTTTCTTT
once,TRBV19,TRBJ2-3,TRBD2,CATGLAGTDTQYF,TGTGCCACCGGACTAGCAGGGACAGATACGCAGTATTTT
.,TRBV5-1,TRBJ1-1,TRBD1,CASSLSGTGATEAFF,TGCGCCAGCAGCTTGTCCGGGACAGGGGCCACTGAAGCTTTCTTT
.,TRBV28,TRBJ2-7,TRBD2,CASTGGGSYEQYF,TGTGCCAGCACAGGCGGGGGCTCCTACGAGCAGTACTTC
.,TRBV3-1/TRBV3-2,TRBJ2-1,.,CASSQDARARRFF,TGTGCCAGCAGCCAAGATGCCAGGGCCCGCCGGTTCTTC
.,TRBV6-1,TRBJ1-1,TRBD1,CASRPYRGLTEAFF,TGTGCCAGCAGGCCTTACAGGGGGCTCACTGAAGCTTTCTTT
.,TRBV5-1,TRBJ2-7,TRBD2,CASPNTGTTFYEQYF,TGCGCCAGCCCCAATACCGGGACTACCTTCTACGAGCAGTACTTC
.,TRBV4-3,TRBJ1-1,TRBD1,CASSQYRGGNTEAFF,TGCGCCAGCAGCCAGTACAGGGGAGGGAACACTGAAGCTTTCTTT
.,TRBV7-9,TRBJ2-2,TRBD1,CASSPGTGRTGELFF,TGTGCCAGCAGCCCCGGGACAGGGAGGACCGGGGAGCTGTTTTTT
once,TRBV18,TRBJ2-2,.,CASSPLTPNTGELFF,TGTGCCAGCTCACCCCTCACACCGAACACCGGGGAGCTGTTTTTT
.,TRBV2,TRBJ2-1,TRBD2,CASSGLAWNNEQFF,TGTGCCAGCAGTGGACTAGCGTGGAACAATGAGCAGTTCTTC
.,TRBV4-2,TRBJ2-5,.,CASSLALNGETQYF,TGTGCCAGCAGCTTAGCACTGAATGGAGAGACCCAGTACTTC
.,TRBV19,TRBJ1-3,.,CASGGRATSGNTIYF,TGTGCCAGTGGGGGGAGGGCCACCTCTGGAAACACCATATATTTT
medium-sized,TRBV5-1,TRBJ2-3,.,CASGTGSTDTQYF,TGCGCCAGCGGAACCGGGAGCACAGATACGCAGTATTTT
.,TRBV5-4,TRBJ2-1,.,CASSRGLSNEQFF,TGTGCCAGCAGCCGCGGTCTTTCCAATGAGCAGTTCTTC
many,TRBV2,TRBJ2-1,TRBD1,CASSDGTEDEQFF,TGTGCCAGCAGCGACGGGACAGAGGATGAGCAGTTCTTC
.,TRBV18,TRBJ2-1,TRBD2,CASSPVGTSGNNEQFF,TGTGCCAGCTCACCAGTCGGGACTAGCGGAAACAATGAGCAGTTCTTC
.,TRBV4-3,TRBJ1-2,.,CASSPELTNGYTF,TGCGCCAGCAGCCCCGAGCTCACCAATGGCTACACCTTC
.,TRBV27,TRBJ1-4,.,CASSPGAGEKLFF,TGTGCCAGCAGCCCTGGGGCCGGAGAAAAACTGTTTTTT
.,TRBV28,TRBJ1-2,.,CASIGSSYGYTF,TGTGCCAGCATAGGTAGTTCCTATGGCTACACCTTC
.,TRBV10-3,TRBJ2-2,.,CAISGQAGELFF,TGTGCCATCAGTGGGCAGGCTGGGGAGCTGTTTTTT
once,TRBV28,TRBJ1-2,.,CASNRDGINYGYTF,TGTGCCAGCAACAGGGACGGGATAAACTATGGCTACACCTTC
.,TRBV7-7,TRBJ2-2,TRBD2,CASSWPGLAGGRGTGELFF,TGTGCTAGCAGCTGGCCGGGACTAGCGGGGGGTAGGGGAACCGGGGAGCTGTTTTTT
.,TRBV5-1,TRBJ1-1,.,CASSPGGQANTEAFF,TGCGCCAGCAGCCCCGGCGGGCAGGCGAACACTGAAGCTTTCTTT
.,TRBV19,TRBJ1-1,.,CASSRAVNTEAFF,TGTGCCAGTAGTCGGGCCGTGAACACTGAAGCTTTCTTT
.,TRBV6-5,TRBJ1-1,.,CASSYGPGQNTEAFF,TGTGCCAGCAGTTACGGGCCGGGCCAGAACACTGAAGCTTTCTTT
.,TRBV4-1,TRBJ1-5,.,CASSQDLAGGQPQHF,TGCGCCAGCAGCCAAGATCTTGCCGGGGGACAGCCCCAGCATTTT
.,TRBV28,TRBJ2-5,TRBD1,CASSRTGRRETQYF,TGTGCCAGCAGTCGGACAGGGAGGAGAGAGACCCAGTACTTC
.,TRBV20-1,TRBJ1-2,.,CSASGGRGLTGGYTF,TGCAGTGCTAGTGGGGGTAGGGGGTTAACGGGAGGCTACACCTTC
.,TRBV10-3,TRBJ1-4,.,CAISEGHRNEKLFF,TGTGCCATCAGTGAAGGTCACCGTAATGAAAAACTGTTTTTT
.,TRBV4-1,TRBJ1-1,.,CASSQGPLYRGATEAFF,TGCGCCAGCAGCCAAGGTCCTCTCTACCGAGGGGCCACTGAAGCTTTCTTT
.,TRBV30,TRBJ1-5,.,CAWSLGTDNQPQHF,TGTGCCTGGAGTCTAGGGACCGATAATCAGCCCCAGCATTTT
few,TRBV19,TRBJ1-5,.,CASSIRGFGQPQHF,TGTGCCAGTAGTATACGGGGGTTCGGGCAGCCCCAGCATTTT
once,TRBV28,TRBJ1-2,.,CASTLWTGRGAHYGYTF,TGTGCCAGCACCCTGTGGACGGGTAGAGGGGCCCATTATGGCTACACCTTC
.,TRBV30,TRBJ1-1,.,CAWSFGVSNTEAFF,TGTGCCTGGAGTTTCGGGGTATCGAACACTGAAGCTTTCTTT
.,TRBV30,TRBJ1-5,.,CAWSATGGDQPQHF,TGTGCCTGGAGCGCAACGGGGGGTGATCAGCCCCAGCATTTT
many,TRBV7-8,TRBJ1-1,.,CASSLGRNTEAFF,TGTGCCAGCAGCTTAGGGAGGAACACTGAAGCTTTCTTT
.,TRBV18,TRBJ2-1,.,CASSPLSAPSSYNEQFF,TGTGCCAGCTCACCACTTAGCGCCCCAAGCTCCTACAATGAGCAGTTCTTC
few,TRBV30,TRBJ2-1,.,CAWSTGHRNEQFF,TGTGCCTGGAGTACGGGACACCGGAATGAGCAGTTCTTC
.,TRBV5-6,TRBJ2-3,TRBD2,CASSLLGLAGGPTDTQYF,TGTGCCAGCAGCTTGCTGGGACTAGCGGGAGGACCCACAGATACGCAGTATTTT
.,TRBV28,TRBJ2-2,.,CASCGADYTGELFF,TGTGCCAGCTGTGGCGCGGACTACACCGGGGAGCTGTTTTTT